One and the same sample provided the 2 T cell receptor beta chains below, sequenced in a study of glioma-infiltrating T cells after dendritic cell vaccination. Time point in this sample: after dendritic cell vaccination, including at tumor progression/relapse. Only in-frame clones appear in the TCRdb table, and some are missing; sequencing was by immunoSEQ multiplex PCR. The sample has around 25,000 clones, just under 90% seen once. Here the sequenced sample was blood, taken after dendritic cell vaccination. These receptors were collected from a human donor with glioblastoma.

The rearrangement joins TRBV5-1 to TRBJ2-7; the match to TRBD1 covers 11 bases. Germline CDR1 SGHRS, CDR2 YFSETQ. The CDR3 is 15 residues long. With V trimmed by 3 bases and J by 5 bases, 7 bases remained unmatched. CDR3 coding DNA: TGCGCCAGCAGCTCTACGGGACAGGGGGGTAACGAGCAGTACTTC. It codes for CASSSTGQGGNEQYF. Drawing the rest from reference TRBV5-1 and TRBJ2-7, the complete variable domain is KAGVTQTPRYLIKTRGQQVTLSCSPISGHRSVSWYQQTPGQGLQFLFEYFSETQRNKGNFPGRFSGRQFSNSRSEMNVSTLELGDSALYLCASSSTGQGGNEQYFGPGTRLTVT.

This chain links TRBV5-1 with TRBJ2-3, with no clear D. CDR1 is SGHRS and CDR2 is YFSETQ in the germline V gene. The CDR3 is made up of 14 amino acids. V gave up 5 bases and J gave up 0 bases, with 10 bases separating them. The CDR3, as DNA: TGCGCCAGCAGACCTCTTCAGAGCACAGATACGCAGTATTTT. Translation gives CASRPLQSTDTQYF.